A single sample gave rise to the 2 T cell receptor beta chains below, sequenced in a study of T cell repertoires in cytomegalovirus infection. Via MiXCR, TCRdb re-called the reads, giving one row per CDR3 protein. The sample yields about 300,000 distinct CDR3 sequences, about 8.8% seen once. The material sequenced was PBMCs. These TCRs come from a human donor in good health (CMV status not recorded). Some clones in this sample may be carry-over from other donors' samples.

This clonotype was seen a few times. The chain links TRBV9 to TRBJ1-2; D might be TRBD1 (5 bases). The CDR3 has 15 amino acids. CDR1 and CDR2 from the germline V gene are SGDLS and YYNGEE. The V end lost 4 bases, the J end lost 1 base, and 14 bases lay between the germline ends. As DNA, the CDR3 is TGTGCCAGCAGCACTGGGGCGGACCTTAACTATGGCTACACCTTC. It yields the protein CASSTGADLNYGYTF.

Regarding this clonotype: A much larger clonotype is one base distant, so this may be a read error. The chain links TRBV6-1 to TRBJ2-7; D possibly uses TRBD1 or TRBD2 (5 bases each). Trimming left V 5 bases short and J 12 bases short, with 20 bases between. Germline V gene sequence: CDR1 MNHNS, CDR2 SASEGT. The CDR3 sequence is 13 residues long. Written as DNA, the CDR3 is TGTGCCAGCAGTTCATCGGGACCGGTATTGCGGTACTTC. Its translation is CASSSSGPVLRYF.